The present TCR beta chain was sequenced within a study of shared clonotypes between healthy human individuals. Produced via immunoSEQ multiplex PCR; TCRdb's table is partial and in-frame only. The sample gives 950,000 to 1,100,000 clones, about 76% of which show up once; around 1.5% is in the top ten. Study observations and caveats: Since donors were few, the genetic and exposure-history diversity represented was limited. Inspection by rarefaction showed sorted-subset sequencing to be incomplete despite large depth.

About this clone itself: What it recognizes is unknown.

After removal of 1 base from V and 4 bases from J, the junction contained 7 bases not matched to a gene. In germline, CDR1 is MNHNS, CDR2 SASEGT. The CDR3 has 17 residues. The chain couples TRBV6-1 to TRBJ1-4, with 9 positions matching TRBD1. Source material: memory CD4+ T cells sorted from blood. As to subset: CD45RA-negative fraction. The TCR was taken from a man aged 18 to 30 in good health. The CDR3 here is CASSEGLTGGLNEKLFF. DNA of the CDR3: TGTGCCAGCAGTGAAGGGTTAACAGGGGGCCTTAATGAAAAACTGTTTTTT.